This T cell receptor beta chain was recorded in a study of blood T cell repertoires in COVID-19. Study at large: Sites in the United States, Italy and Spain provided acute and convalescent COVID-19 samples. T cells, B-cell-depleted T cells, or PBMCs supplied cDNA or gDNA.

The germline CDR1 and CDR2 sequences are LNHNV and YYDKDF (reference sequence). The V and J ends lost 5 bases and 5 bases respectively, with 16 bases between them. The CDR3 is made up of 16 amino acids. Per the study methods: Amplification of reference gene primers provided the estimated nucleated cell counts. The table came from immunoSEQ multiplex PCR; TCRdb's copy has only in-frame clones and leaves some out. V and J calls plus clone size are reproduced from that table; the DNA served to infer D and trimming. The table lists nearly 250,000 clones, around 80% of them singletons, with 1.9% in the top ten.

Sequencing used peripheral blood. V and J are TRBV15 and TRBJ1-6; D call uncertain. The TCR originated in a woman of 80 years or more with acute or convalescent COVID-19. The CDR3 sequence: CATSPHKRFDNSPLHF. DNA of the CDR3: TGTGCCACCAGCCCTCACAAACGATTTGATAATTCACCCCTCCACTTT.